The sequence of this TCR beta chain was determined in a study of T cell changes during pregnancy in multiple sclerosis. The CDR3 is made up of 12 amino acids. The V gene's germline CDR1 is MDHEN and CDR2 SYDVKM. V lost 6 bases, J lost 8 bases, and 13 bases lay in between. Some clones are missing from TCRdb's copy, which holds only in-frame ones; the method was immunoSEQ multiplex PCR. The sample has about 77,000 clones, 90% to 95% seen once. The J gene is TRBJ1-2, the V gene TRBV28, with D tentatively TRBD1 (6 bases). The sample here was peripheral blood, taken after pregnancy. This TCR was sampled from a female donor in good health, enrolled as a control in a pregnancy study. CDR3 in amino acids: CASRNRVEGYTF. The CDR3, as DNA: TGTGCCAGCAGAAACAGGGTGGAAGGCTACACCTTC.